Shown below are 29 T cell receptor beta chains from a single sample sequenced in a study of radiotherapy plus CTLA-4 blockade in lung cancer. The table came from immunoSEQ multiplex PCR; TCRdb's copy has only in-frame clones and leaves some out. The sample yields more than 90,000 clones, roughly 80% seen once. The sample in question was peripheral blood, obtained from a patient treated with radiotherapy plus ipilimumab. All receptors derive from a human donor with non-small cell lung cancer that progressed on radiotherapy plus ipilimumab.

The chain uses TRBV28 and TRBJ2-1; D uncertain. The CDR3 length is 19 residues. V was trimmed by 3 bases and J by 0 bases, leaving 21 bases between them. Germline V gene sequence: CDR1 MDHEN, CDR2 SYDVKM. The CDR3 spells CASSFNPRLGYHSYNEQFF. CDR3 nucleotide sequence: TGTGCCAGCAGTTTTAACCCCCGTTTGGGGTACCACTCCTACAATGAGCAGTTCTTC.

The genes are TRBV27 and TRBJ2-7, with TRBD1 matching over 9 bases. Trimming removed 4 bases from V and 2 bases from J; junction bases left unmatched: 6. CDR1 and CDR2 (germline): MNHEY, SMNVEV (reference sequence). This CDR3 contains 15 residues. CDR3 sequence: CASSSMGQGPYEQYV. For the CDR3, the DNA is TGTGCCAGCAGTTCTATGGGACAGGGACCCTACGAGCAGTACGTC.

The J gene is TRBJ2-3, the V gene TRBV30; 12 bases map to TRBD2. The germline gives CDR1 GTSNPN, CDR2 SVGIG (reference sequence). The CDR3 consists of 16 residues. The CDR3 coding sequence is TGTGCGCGGGCCCCGGGTCTAGCGGGAGGGCCAGATACGCAGTATTTT. This sequence encodes CARAPGLAGGPDTQYF.

The sample holds one count of this clone. The chain links TRBV13 to TRBJ1-3; D is ambiguous. The V and J ends lost 2 bases and 0 bases respectively, with 23 bases between them. Germline CDR1 reads PRHDT; CDR2 reads FYEKMQ (reference sequence). The CDR3 is made up of 20 amino acids. CDR3 amino acids: CASSLTGFSISPSSGNTIYF. DNA for the CDR3: TGTGCCAGCAGCTTAACGGGCTTCTCTATCTCCCCGAGCTCTGGAAACACCATATATTTT.

J is TRBJ2-1 and V is TRBV7-9; 10 nucleotides line up with TRBD1. Germline V CDR1 and CDR2: SEHNR, FQNEAQ (reference sequence). The CDR3 loop spans 16 amino acids. V shed 3 bases and J 2 bases; nucleotides not matched to a gene: 4. The CDR3 loop reads CASSLGQGITYNEQFF. The CDR3 DNA reads TGTGCCAGCAGCTTGGGACAGGGGATTACCTACAATGAGCAGTTCTTC.

A single count supports this clone. The J gene is TRBJ2-1, the V gene TRBV27; 13 bases agree with TRBD2. Germline CDR1 and CDR2: MNHEY and SMNVEV (reference sequence). CDR3 length: 16 residues. V shed 7 bases and J 6 bases; nucleotides not matched to a gene: 9. CDR3 in DNA: TGTGCCAGCATGTTGACTAGCGGGAGGTGGGTCAATGAGCAGTTCTTC. Residues: CASMLTSGRWVNEQFF.

The rearrangement joins TRBV6-1 to TRBJ2-7; no clear D gene. Trimming cost V 2 bases and J 2 bases, with 13 bases left between them. Germline V gene lookup returns CDR1 MNHNS and CDR2 SASEGT. The CDR3 is 15 residues long. DNA of the CDR3: TGTGCCAGCAGTGAACTGGGCCGGGTTCCCTACGAGCAGTACTTC. Its protein is CASSELGRVPYEQYF.

The V call is TRBV7-6, the J call TRBJ2-1; a weak D match, TRBD2 (6 bases). The ends were cut back, 0 bases at V and 0 bases at J, with 21 bases in the middle. This CDR3 has 20 amino acids. The germline CDR1 and CDR2 sequences are SGHVS and FNYEAQ. The CDR3 loop is CASSLAVASVLSSSYNEQFF. In nucleotides, the CDR3 is TGTGCCAGCAGCTTAGCGGTGGCTAGCGTTCTTTCCAGCTCCTACAATGAGCAGTTCTTC.

This clone appeared a few times. This chain connects TRBV5-1 to TRBJ1-2, with 8 bases lining up with TRBD1. The V and J ends lost 3 bases and 0 bases, in that order; junction bases with no gene match: 4. This CDR3 region has 15 residues. Germline lookup yields CDR1 SGHRS and CDR2 YFSETQ. CDR3 sequence: CASSSGTGANYGYTF. Here the CDR3 DNA reads TGCGCCAGCAGCTCCGGGACAGGAGCTAACTATGGCTACACCTTC.

The chain couples TRBV9 to TRBJ2-5; D ambiguous. CDR1 and CDR2 from the germline V gene are SGDLS and YYNGEE. The CDR3 length is 13 residues. V was clipped by 0 bases and J by 7 bases, with 10 bases between them. CDR3 DNA: TGTGCCAGCAGCGTAGACTCGCGCGGGACCCAGTACTTC. It codes for CASSVDSRGTQYF. The full variable domain, completed using reference TRBV9 and TRBJ2-5, is DSGVTQTPKHLITATGQRVTLRCSPRSGDLSVYWYQQSLDQGLQFLIQYYNGEERAKGNILERFSAQQFPDLHSELNLSSLELGDSALYFCASSVDSRGTQYFGPGTRLLVL.

The chain couples TRBV7-9 to TRBJ2-1; 8 nucleotides align to TRBD2. The V and J ends lost 4 bases and 6 bases, in that order; junction bases with no gene match: 8. The CDR3 runs to 15 residues. Per germline, CDR1 SEHNR and CDR2 FQNEAQ (reference sequence). The CDR3 DNA follows: TGTGCCAGCAGCTCGCTCAGCGGGAGTATCAATGAGCAGTTCTTC. Translation: CASSSLSGSINEQFF.

The CDR3 protein is CASSPEFQETQYF. CDR3 nucleotide sequence: TGTGCCAGCAGCCCCGAGTTCCAAGAGACCCAGTACTTC. The J gene is TRBJ2-5, the V gene TRBV7-2; D not certain. V lost 5 bases and J lost 1, with 8 bases in between. The germline V gene has CDR1 SGHTA and CDR2 FQGNSA. This CDR3 is built from 13 residues.

The chain couples TRBV27 to TRBJ2-3, with 8 bases identical to TRBD1. Germline assignment: CDR1 MNHEY and CDR2 SMNVEV (reference sequence). J lost 5 bases, V lost 5 bases, and 6 bases had no gene match. CDR3 length equals 14 residues. The CDR3 DNA is TGTGCCAGCAGTACAGACAGGGGTAGAGATACGCAGTATTTT. This encodes CASSTDRGRDTQYF.

This clone was seen a few times. V and J are TRBV5-1 and TRBJ2-2; maybe TRBD1 (6 bases). V was cut by 4 bases and J by 8 bases, with 9 bases left in between. The CDR3 consists of 12 residues. Germline V gene lookup returns CDR1 SGHRS and CDR2 YFSETQ. CDR3 sequence reads: CASSPGQGELFF. The CDR3 coding sequence is TGCGCCAGCAGCCCCGGACAGGGGGAGCTGTTTTTT. Variable domain in full (rest from reference TRBV5-1 and TRBJ2-2): KAGVTQTPRYLIKTRGQQVTLSCSPISGHRSVSWYQQTPGQGLQFLFEYFSETQRNKGNFPGRFSGRQFSNSRSEMNVSTLELGDSALYLCASSPGQGELFFGEGSRLTVL.

This clone was observed a few times. The chain combines TRBV5-1 with TRBJ2-5, with D tentatively TRBD2 (6 bases). The CDR3 is 14 amino acids. Per germline, CDR1 SGHRS and CDR2 YFSETQ. V was pared by 0 bases and J by 5 bases, with 11 bases between. The CDR3 bases are TGCGCCAGCAGCTTGGGTTCTGGGGGGGAGACCCAGTACTTC. Translating it yields CASSLGSGGETQYF.

The chain uses TRBV7-6 and TRBJ2-2; D is unclear. The CDR3 extends over 14 amino acids. V lost 6 bases, J lost 0 bases, and 8 bases lay in between. Germline CDR1 is SGHVS and CDR2 is FNYEAQ. The chain's CDR3 is CASSSNANTGELFF. DNA for the CDR3: TGTGCCAGCAGTTCTAACGCGAACACCGGGGAGCTGTTTTTT.

The chain carries TRBV7-2 and TRBJ2-7, with TRBD2 as a possible D gene (6 bases). CDR3 length: 11 residues. Trimming pared 5 bases from V and 6 bases from J, leaving 8 bases between. Germline V gene lookup returns CDR1 SGHTA and CDR2 FQGNSA. The CDR3 DNA is TGTGCCAGCAGCGCCGGGGGCGAGCAGTACTTC. As protein: CASSAGGEQYF.

This chain connects TRBV7-6 to TRBJ2-3; maybe TRBD1 (5 bases). The ends were cut back, 8 bases at V and 3 bases at J, with 21 bases in the middle. This CDR3 comprises 16 residues. CDR1 and CDR2 (germline): SGHVS, FNYEAQ. This CDR3 is CASSMPRVDGTDTQYF. The CDR3 DNA reads as TGTGCCAGCTCGATGCCCAGGGTGGACGGTACAGATACGCAGTATTTT.

The CDR3 loop is CASREGLSPGEKLFF. The CDR3 DNA is TGTGCCAGCAGGGAGGGACTCTCTCCGGGTGAAAAACTGTTTTTT. The rearrangement joins TRBV2 to TRBJ1-4, with D possibly matching TRBD1 (5 bases). The length of the CDR3 is 15 residues. CDR1 and CDR2 from the germline V gene are SNHLY and FYNNEI. V gave up 6 bases and J gave up 7 bases, with 18 bases separating them.

This clone is a singleton in its sample. J is TRBJ2-1 and V is TRBV2; D gene ambiguous. V lost 7 bases and J 8 bases, leaving 21 bases between the germline ends. There are 15 residues in the CDR3. Germline V gene sequence: CDR1 SNHLY, CDR2 FYNNEI. This CDR3 is CASKQAPGLLYEQFF. The CDR3 DNA sequence: TGTGCCAGCAAGCAAGCCCCGGGCCTCCTCTATGAGCAGTTCTTC.

This sequence joins TRBV7-9 and TRBJ2-3; 10 bases match TRBD1. Looked up from germline, CDR1 is SEHNR and CDR2 is FQNEAQ (reference sequence). This CDR3 comprises 16 residues. With V trimmed by 3 bases and J by 4 bases, 7 bases remained unmatched. In DNA, the CDR3 is TGTGCCAGCAGCTTGTCGGGACAGGGGACCGCAGATACGCAGTATTTT. Its protein product is CASSLSGQGTADTQYF.

This clone was counted between two and nine times. The J gene is TRBJ2-5, the V gene TRBV11-2; TRBD2 is a possible D gene (6 bases). V shed 4 bases and J shed 4 bases, with 16 bases lying between them. Germline CDR1 is SGHAT and CDR2 is FQNNGV. The CDR3 covers 15 residues. The CDR3 DNA reads TGTGCCAGCAGCTCGAGTCTCGGGGGATCAGAGACCCAGTACTTC. Its protein is CASSSSLGGSETQYF.

The chain carries TRBV7-8 and TRBJ2-7; no reliable D call. Between the trimmed V and J ends, which lost 1 base and 2 bases, there was a span of 3 bases. Germline CDR1 SGHVS, CDR2 FQNEAQ. The CDR3 spans 12 residues. CDR3 residues: CASSLVPYEQYV. The CDR3 DNA follows: TGTGCCAGCAGCTTAGTTCCCTACGAGCAGTACGTC.

The chain combines TRBV20-1 with TRBJ1-5; D remains ambiguous. Trimming removed 0 bases at V and 6 bases at J, with 3 bases between. Per germline, CDR1 DFQATT and CDR2 SNEGSKA (reference sequence). CDR3 size: 11 residues. The CDR3 nucleotides are TGCAGTGCTAGAGATGGTCAGCCCCAGCATTTT. This gives the protein CSARDGQPQHF.

The V gene is TRBV15, the J gene TRBJ2-3; D gene unclear. This CDR3 has 14 amino acids. Germline V CDR1 and CDR2: LNHNV, YYDKDF (reference sequence). Trimming stripped 2 bases from V and 0 bases from J, with 6 bases between. This chain's CDR3 is CATSRSLSTDTQYF. Here the CDR3 DNA reads TGTGCCACCAGCAGATCCCTTAGCACAGATACGCAGTATTTT.

The chain uses TRBV15 and TRBJ1-1, with D maybe TRBD1 (6 bases). The CDR3 contains 15 residues. Germline loops: CDR1 LNHNV, CDR2 YYDKDF (reference sequence). Trimming removed 0 bases from V and 5 bases from J, with 13 bases in between. The CDR3 DNA sequence: TGTGCCACCAGCAGAGATCGGGGGGCCCAGACTGAAGCTTTCTTT. This gives the protein CATSRDRGAQTEAFF.

This clone was seen only once. V usage is TRBV6-5 and J usage is TRBJ2-1; TRBD2 aligns across 9 bases. Germline V lookup: CDR1 MNHEY, CDR2 SVGAGI. J lost 6 bases, V lost 9 bases, and 6 bases had no gene match. The CDR3 length is 13 residues. The CDR3 sequence is CASLGTSFNEQFF. In nucleotides, the CDR3 is TGTGCCAGTCTGGGGACTAGCTTCAATGAGCAGTTCTTC.

The chain couples TRBV19 to TRBJ2-7, with 7 bases fitting TRBD1. Germline CDR1 is LNHDA and CDR2 is SQIVND (reference sequence). The J segment lost 2 bases and the V segment lost 6 bases, leaving 7 bases of the junction unmatched. The CDR3 spans 14 residues. The CDR3 sequence is CASSRDSATYEQYF. CDR3 DNA: TGTGCCAGTAGCAGGGACAGTGCTACCTACGAGCAGTACTTC.

V is TRBV11-2 and J is TRBJ2-5; 12 nucleotides align to TRBD2. CDR1 is SGHAT, CDR2 FQNNGV, per germline. The CDR3 totals 16 residues. Trimming removed 5 bases from V and 9 bases from J; junction bases left unmatched: 13. CDR3 amino acids: CASSPGTSGSHRPQYF. The DNA of the CDR3 is TGTGCCAGCAGCCCAGGGACTAGCGGGTCCCACCGCCCCCAGTACTTC.